This T cell receptor beta chain stems from a study of blood T cells in healthy people across ages. Overall study findings and caveats: It was the long-lived donors that had more naive CD4+ cells and higher diversity than aged donors.

Worth noting for this clonotype: Its antigen is as yet unknown.

This CDR3 comprises 17 residues. Trimming removed 1 base from V and 4 bases from J, with 19 bases in between. The authors ran a second PCR of about 6 to 12 cycles using a sample-barcoded 5' primer and a J-beta primer mix. TCRdb re-analysed the 5' RACE reads in MiXCR, keeping a single row per CDR3 protein. The sample has about 1 million distinct CDR3 sequences, 20% to 25% seen once. No fewer than 7 million PBMCs went into each sample. The data were also submitted as part of a second study, on T cells of mothers and their children. That study reports: Related mother-child pairs shared marginally more repertoire than unrelated pairs, though not significantly.

The chain carries TRBV12-3 or TRBV12-4 and TRBJ1-2, with D possibly matching TRBD1 (6 bases). The sample comprised blood. The TCR originated in a girl aged 2-10 years in good health. CDR3 amino acids: CASSLGMGHQSVYGYTF. Written as DNA, the CDR3 is TGTGCCAGCAGTTTAGGGATGGGACACCAGTCGGTCTATGGCTACACCTTC.